Below, 6 T cell receptor beta chains from the same sample are listed, as sequenced in a study of blood T cell repertoires in COVID-19. Profiling relied on immunoSEQ multiplex PCR, and the TCRdb table lists in-frame clones only, not all of them. Of about 210,000 clones in the sample, around 83% were seen once. The sequenced material came from PBMCs or T cells enriched from blood (not recorded which). The receptors come from a woman in her thirties who had been exposed to COVID-19.

The V and J genes are TRBV9 and TRBJ1-5, with unresolved D. Between the trimmed V and J ends, which lost 0 bases and 7 bases, there was a span of 11 bases. The V gene's germline CDR1 is SGDLS and CDR2 YYNGEE. This CDR3 has 14 residues. The CDR3 DNA follows: TGTGCCAGCAGCGTAGAGCCCATAGCCCAGCCCCAGCATTTT. This gives the protein CASSVEPIAQPQHF.

This chain's CDR3 is CASSSRHEAFF. In nucleotides, the CDR3 is TGCGCCAGCAGTAGTCGACATGAAGCTTTCTTT. The chain links TRBV5-1 to TRBJ1-1; D gene ambiguous. V lost 5 bases to trimming and J lost 7 bases, with 9 bases between them. The CDR3 sequence is 11 residues long. Germline CDR1 SGHRS, CDR2 YFSETQ.

This chain links TRBV14 with TRBJ2-3; TRBD2 matches 7 bases. Germline V gene lookup returns CDR1 SGHDN and CDR2 FVKESK. CDR3 length: 16 amino acids. V shed 2 bases, J shed 0 bases, and the junction held 5 bases outside the gene matches. The CDR3 here is CASSQNLAVSTDTQYF. Here the CDR3 DNA reads TGTGCCAGCAGCCAAAACCTAGCGGTTAGCACAGATACGCAGTATTTT.

The chain is built from TRBV5-4 and TRBJ2-7, with 7 bases lining up with TRBD1. V lost 5 bases, J lost 1 base, and 9 bases stayed unmatched. Per the germline V gene, CDR1 is SGHNT and CDR2 is YYREEE (reference sequence). This CDR3 contains 15 residues. CDR3 nucleotides: TGTGCCAGCAGTATGGGACAGTCAATTTCCTACGAGCAGTACTTC. The encoded protein is CASSMGQSISYEQYF.

The chain combines TRBV4-3 with TRBJ1-5; D possibly corresponds to TRBD1 (6 bases). Between the trimmed V and J ends, which lost 0 bases and 6 bases, there was a span of 12 bases. CDR1 is LGHNA, CDR2 YSLEER, per germline. CDR3 length: 15 residues. In DNA, the CDR3 is TGCGCCAGCAGCCAAGATCCCACAGGGCTTCAGCCCCAGCATTTT. This translates into CASSQDPTGLQPQHF.

This chain joins TRBV12-5 and TRBJ2-3, with TRBD2 matching over 12 bases. The junction had 4 bases not matched to a gene; V was cut back by 1 base and J by 11 bases. CDR1 is LGHNT and CDR2 is FRNRAP in the germline V gene. CDR3 size: 14 residues. The CDR3 spells CASGLETSGGKQYF. The CDR3 DNA reads as TGTGCTAGTGGTTTGGAGACTAGCGGGGGCAAGCAGTATTTT.